Shown below are 5 T cell receptor beta chains from a single sample sequenced in a study of cytomegalovirus exposure and HLA in healthy donors. The PCR used 60 Vbeta and 13 Jbeta primers. Sequencing was performed with immunoSEQ multiplex PCR; in TCRdb, only in-frame clones are kept and a portion is missing. The sample comprises some 150,000 clones, 70% to 85% of which are singletons, and 3% to 4.5% rests with the top ten. The sample taken for sequencing was PBMCs. The receptors stem from a man under 40 in good health and CMV-seropositive.

This sequence joins TRBV5-1 and TRBJ1-1; 8 nucleotides match TRBD1. V was pared by 0 bases and J by 6 bases, with 7 bases of the junction left unmatched. Germline lookup yields CDR1 SGHRS and CDR2 YFSETQ. The CDR3 totals 15 residues. The CDR3, as DNA: TGCGCCAGCAGCTTGGACGGACAGGGATGGCCTGAAGCTTTCTTT. Its translation is CASSLDGQGWPEAFF.

This clone was counted a few times. The chain links TRBV2 to TRBJ1-1; no reliable D call. CDR1 SNHLY and CDR2 FYNNEI come from the germline V gene. V lost 3 bases and J lost 8, with 7 bases in between. The CDR3 consists of 11 residues. The CDR3 region has the DNA TGTGCCAGCAGTGACGGGAGGGAAGCTTTCTTT. Encoded protein: CASSDGREAFF. The full variable domain, its missing parts supplied by reference TRBV2 and TRBJ1-1, is EPEVTQTPSHQVTQMGQEVILRCVPISNHLYFYWYRQILGQKVEFLVSFYNNEISEKSEIFDDQFSVERPDGSNFTLKIRSTKLEDSAMYFCASSDGREAFFGQGTRLTVV.

The sample holds a few counts of this clone. V usage is TRBV19 and J usage is TRBJ2-7, with D maybe TRBD1 (5 bases). The CDR3 is 15 amino acids. Per germline, CDR1 LNHDA and CDR2 SQIVND (reference sequence). Between the trimmed V and J ends, which lost 7 bases and 0 bases, there was a span of 16 bases. CDR3 sequence: CASTPSAGHSYEQYF. CDR3 nucleotide sequence: TGTGCCAGTACTCCCTCAGCAGGGCACTCCTACGAGCAGTACTTC. The full variable domain, its missing parts supplied by reference TRBV19 and TRBJ2-7, is DGGITQSPKYLFRKEGQNVTLSCEQNLNHDAMYWYRQDPGQGLRLIYYSQIVNDFQKGDIAEGYSVSREKKESFPLTVTSAQKNPTAFYLCASTPSAGHSYEQYFGPGTRLTVT.

The chain has TRBV10-3 and TRBJ2-2, with no clear D. The V gene lost 9 bases and the J gene lost 2 bases, with 13 bases spanning the gap. Germline lookup yields CDR1 ENHRY and CDR2 SYGVKD. There are 14 residues in the CDR3. CDR3 sequence: CAMEQWLNTGELFF. Here the CDR3 DNA reads TGTGCCATGGAGCAATGGTTAAACACCGGGGAGCTGTTTTTT.

The chain combines TRBV13 with TRBJ1-1; unclear D gene. Germline V gives CDR1 PRHDT, CDR2 FYEKMQ (reference sequence). The CDR3 totals 11 residues. V lost 10 bases, J lost 0 bases, and 6 bases lay in between. CDR3: CATEVNTEAFF. As DNA, the CDR3 is TGTGCCACCGAGGTGAACACTGAAGCTTTCTTT.